This record concerns one T cell receptor beta chain sequence. Its antigen remains unidentified. No base quality information exists; no much larger clone differs at one position. For sequencing of the TCRbeta CDR3 region, genomic DNA was extracted from the sorted cells. The immunoSEQ Assay was used for sequencing of TCRbeta CDR3 regions. Not all clones reach the TCRdb copy of this immuneACCESS table, which keeps in-frame sequences only. Checked studies attribute under half of the gap to unresolved V genes and leave the rest unexplained. Here the sample has 30,000 to 40,000 clones; about nine tenths occur a single time. 35% to 45% of the sample lies in the top ten. The data originate from a study of OX40 agonist ivuxolimab in advanced cancers. Regarding the study in general: The costimulatory receptor OX40 (CD134) was targeted by ivuxolimab, a fully human IgG2 agonistic monoclonal antibody. Intravenous ivuxolimab was administered to patients every 2 weeks at six dose levels: 0.01, 0.1, 0.3, 1.5, 3 and 10 mg/kg. Of the 50 or so patients in dose escalation, some 20 had hepatocellular carcinoma, approximately 15 had melanoma, 9 had renal cell carcinoma and 9 had head and neck cancer. In the dose-escalation cohort, roughly 82% of patients were male, and the mean age was around 60 years with a range of roughly 23 to 90. Patients were allowed to have had prior anti-PD-1, anti-PD-L1 or anti-CTLA-4 therapy, and approximately 40% of the dose-escalation patients had been treated with checkpoint inhibitors. Partial responses were achieved by three dose-escalation patients, of whom one had hepatocellular carcinoma and two had cutaneous melanoma. Peripheral TCRbeta sequencing was intended to test whether TCR sequence diversity was altered and clonal T-cell expansion was caused by ivuxolimab. The paper covers the monotherapy dose-escalation part of the phase I ivuxolimab trial, which included N of about 56 patients. Results the study describes overall, beyond this receptor: Low levels of normalized T-cell clonal expansion were also shown by some nonresponding patients. Antigen specificity was not determined for the clonally expanded peripheral T cells. After ivuxolimab, more expanded clones were found on average in CD8+ T cells than in CD4+ T cells. In the 0.1-3.0 mg/kg groups, partial responders had among the lowest normalized peripheral clonal expansion, particularly in CD8+ T cells. At doses from 0.1 to 3.0 mg/kg, clonal expansion was seen in both CD4+ and CD8+ blood T cells between baseline and week 6.

Patients with autoimmune disease history or receiving systemic immunosuppression were excluded from the trial. Peripheral blood for TCR sequencing was collected from all dose cohorts at baseline, on cycle 4 day 1, and on cycle 7 day 1. Samples came from an open-label, multicenter, first-in-human phase I dose-escalation trial of ivuxolimab. Adults with locally advanced or metastatic melanoma, renal cell, hepatocellular, or head and neck squamous cell carcinoma were enrolled in the trial. Before TCR sequencing, CD4+ T cells and CD8+ T cells were sorted from peripheral blood as separate populations. CDR1 and CDR2, per the germline V gene, are LGHNA and YNFKEQ. V loses 0 bases of germline sequence and J loses 5 bases, and the interval between the two ends is 14 bases. The CDR3, from cysteine to phenylalanine, totals 16 residues. The DNA shown is the 48-base CDR3, in frame from base 1.

Here the sequenced sample was CD4+ or CD8+ T cells sorted from blood, taken in a trial of the OX40 agonist ivuxolimab. The receptor comes from an adult with an advanced solid tumor such as melanoma, head and neck, liver or kidney cancer. Here the chain combines TRBV4-2 and TRBJ2-4; TRBD1 is a weak D gene call, 5 bases matching. The base sequence is TGTGCCAGCAGCCAAGATCAAGTAGGGGTGGAAAACATTCAGTACTTC. Its product reads: CASSQDQVGVENIQYF.